This T cell receptor (beta chain) came from a study of T cells in Graves' hyperthyroidism and ophthalmopathy. Researchers took RNA transcripts and amplified the TCR beta CDR3 regions from them. The TCR CDR3 was amplified in a first-round RT-PCR using the HTBI primer set. TCRdb processed the multiplex PCR reads anew with MiXCR; each CDR3 protein has one entry. The sample has about 640,000 distinct CDR3 sequences, less than 25% seen once; the top ten hold about 34%. The V segment lost 5 bases and the J segment 2 bases; nucleotides outside the gene matches: 6. The V gene's germline CDR1 is SEHNR and CDR2 FQNEAQ (reference sequence). The length of the CDR3 is 16 residues.

The clonotype was recovered from a man under 40 with Graves' ophthalmopathy. V usage is TRBV7-9 and J usage is TRBJ2-6, with 7 bases aligning to TRBD1. The sample was blood. CDR3 nucleotide sequence: TGTGCCAGCAGCGATCGACAGGGAACTGGGGCCAACGTCCTGACTTTC. It codes for CASSDRQGTGANVLTF.